This is a list of T cell receptor beta chains from one sample in a study of long-term antiretroviral therapy in people with HIV. Data came from immunoSEQ multiplex PCR; TCRdb stores just in-frame clones and leaves some out. Here the sample spans about 25,000 clones, 80% to 90% being singletons. Material: unsorted PBMCs, obtained 1.2 years after starting antiretroviral therapy. The receptor set was obtained from a man aged 45-65 years with HIV. Both conserved end residues are part of each CDR3. Each record gives: D gene, clone size, J gene, V gene, CDR3 protein, CDR3 DNA. D genes are given only for firm matches. A clone size is listed for some rows: how often the clone was seen (once, few, many), or a class if it is expanded.

d_gene: NA; abundance: NA; j_gene: TRBJ2-7; v_gene: TRBV7-8; CDR3aa: CASSFGGVDEQYF; CDR3nt: TGTGCCAGCAGCTTTGGGGGTGTGGACGAGCAGTACTTC
d_gene: NA; abundance: NA; j_gene: TRBJ1-5; v_gene: TRBV6-1; CDR3aa: CASSDEYSNQPQHF; CDR3nt: TGTGCCAGCAGTGACGAGTATAGCAATCAGCCCCAGCATTTT
d_gene: TRBD1; abundance: NA; j_gene: TRBJ2-2; v_gene: TRBV5-1; CDR3aa: CASSSGTGGTGELFF; CDR3nt: TGCGCCAGCAGCTCCGGGACAGGGGGCACCGGGGAGCTGTTTTTT
d_gene: NA; abundance: once; j_gene: TRBJ2-3; v_gene: TRBV6-5; CDR3aa: CASSSFQGRTDTQYF; CDR3nt: TGTGCCAGCAGTTCCTTTCAGGGGAGGACAGATACGCAGTATTTT
d_gene: TRBD1; abundance: NA; j_gene: TRBJ2-7; v_gene: TRBV5-6; CDR3aa: CASSLANRGLTYEQYF; CDR3nt: TGTGCCAGCAGCTTGGCTAACAGGGGGCTGACCTACGAGCAGTACTTC
d_gene: TRBD2; abundance: NA; j_gene: TRBJ2-2; v_gene: TRBV7-3; CDR3aa: CASSSGLAANTGELFF; CDR3nt: TGTGCCAGCAGCTCGGGACTAGCGGCGAACACCGGGGAGCTGTTTTTT
d_gene: TRBD1; abundance: once; j_gene: TRBJ1-1; v_gene: TRBV28; CDR3aa: CASNKQGSTEAFF; CDR3nt: TGTGCCAGCAATAAACAGGGGAGCACTGAAGCTTTCTTT
d_gene: NA; abundance: NA; j_gene: TRBJ2-5; v_gene: TRBV9; CDR3aa: CASSSERGSSETQYF; CDR3nt: TGTGCCAGCAGCTCTGAGAGGGGCTCGTCTGAGACCCAGTACTTC
d_gene: TRBD1; abundance: once; j_gene: TRBJ2-3; v_gene: TRBV10-1; CDR3aa: CASSEPDRTTDTQYF; CDR3nt: TGCGCCAGCAGTGAGCCGGACAGGACCACAGATACGCAGTATTTT
d_gene: NA; abundance: NA; j_gene: TRBJ2-4; v_gene: TRBV28; CDR3aa: CATLGPATNIQYF; CDR3nt: TGTGCCACCTTAGGGCCCGCCACAAACATTCAGTACTTC
d_gene: TRBD1; abundance: NA; j_gene: TRBJ1-1; v_gene: TRBV6-6; CDR3aa: CASSYQGDTEAFF; CDR3nt: TGTGCCAGCAGTTACCAGGGGGATACTGAAGCTTTCTTT
d_gene: NA; abundance: NA; j_gene: TRBJ2-2; v_gene: TRBV5-1; CDR3aa: CASSLRRPGVTGELFF; CDR3nt: TGCGCCAGCAGCTTGAGGCGCCCGGGGGTAACCGGGGAGCTGTTTTTT
d_gene: TRBD1; abundance: NA; j_gene: TRBJ1-1; v_gene: TRBV11-1; CDR3aa: CASSSGTGKFTEAFF; CDR3nt: TGTGCCAGCAGCTCCGGGACAGGCAAGTTCACTGAAGCTTTCTTT
d_gene: NA; abundance: NA; j_gene: TRBJ2-6; v_gene: TRBV27; CDR3aa: CASIGSGANVLTF; CDR3nt: TGTGCCAGCATAGGTTCTGGGGCCAACGTCCTGACTTTC
d_gene: TRBD2; abundance: NA; j_gene: TRBJ2-5; v_gene: TRBV7-8; CDR3aa: CASSRTFVRGGQETQYF; CDR3nt: TGTGCCAGCAGCCGGACGTTTGTCCGCGGGGGCCAAGAGACCCAGTACTTC
d_gene: TRBD1; abundance: NA; j_gene: TRBJ1-3; v_gene: TRBV5-4; CDR3aa: CASSLRQGPSGNTIYF; CDR3nt: TGTGCCAGCAGCTTGCGACAGGGACCCTCTGGAAACACCATATATTTT
d_gene: NA; abundance: NA; j_gene: TRBJ1-3; v_gene: TRBV10-3; CDR3aa: CAISESAGNTIYF; CDR3nt: TGTGCCATCAGTGAGTCGGCTGGAAACACCATATATTTT
d_gene: NA; abundance: few; j_gene: TRBJ1-1; v_gene: TRBV19; CDR3aa: CASSIRAYTEAFF; CDR3nt: TGTGCCAGTAGTATTCGAGCTTACACTGAAGCTTTCTTT
d_gene: NA; abundance: NA; j_gene: TRBJ2-1; v_gene: TRBV5-8; CDR3aa: CASSHYRTYGNEQFF; CDR3nt: TGTGCCAGCAGCCACTACAGGACCTATGGCAATGAGCAGTTCTTC
d_gene: TRBD2; abundance: NA; j_gene: TRBJ2-3; v_gene: TRBV28; CDR3aa: CASSFRRGYTDTQYF; CDR3nt: TGTGCCAGCAGTTTTCGGCGGGGGTACACAGATACGCAGTATTTT
d_gene: TRBD1; abundance: few; j_gene: TRBJ2-7; v_gene: TRBV19; CDR3aa: CASSSDRGYEQYF; CDR3nt: TGTGCCAGTAGTTCGGACAGGGGCTACGAGCAGTACTTC
d_gene: NA; abundance: NA; j_gene: TRBJ1-5; v_gene: TRBV18; CDR3aa: CASSPSGDQPQHF; CDR3nt: TGTGCCAGCTCCCCCTCGGGAGATCAGCCCCAGCATTTT
d_gene: TRBD1; abundance: NA; j_gene: TRBJ2-7; v_gene: TRBV6-5; CDR3aa: CASRARGQVGYEQYF; CDR3nt: TGTGCCAGCAGGGCTCGGGGACAGGTGGGCTACGAGCAGTACTTC
d_gene: NA; abundance: NA; j_gene: TRBJ2-3; v_gene: TRBV5-1; CDR3aa: CASSLVRESTDTQYF; CDR3nt: TGCGCCAGCAGCTTGGTCAGGGAGAGCACAGATACGCAGTATTTT
d_gene: NA; abundance: once; j_gene: TRBJ1-2; v_gene: TRBV18; CDR3aa: CASFPRTGDYGYTF; CDR3nt: TGTGCCAGCTTTCCAAGGACGGGCGACTATGGCTACACCTTC
d_gene: TRBD2; abundance: NA; j_gene: TRBJ2-2; v_gene: TRBV7-6; CDR3aa: CASSRRGVLAANTGELFF; CDR3nt: TGTGCCAGCAGCCGACGAGGGGTTCTAGCGGCGAACACCGGGGAGCTGTTTTTT
d_gene: TRBD1; abundance: NA; j_gene: TRBJ2-7; v_gene: TRBV28; CDR3aa: CASSRPGQAYYEQYF; CDR3nt: TGTGCCAGCAGTCGACCGGGACAGGCCTACTACGAGCAGTACTTC
d_gene: TRBD1; abundance: NA; j_gene: TRBJ1-2; v_gene: TRBV7-3; CDR3aa: CASSSGQGKMDGYTF; CDR3nt: TGTGCCAGCAGCTCGGGACAGGGGAAGATGGATGGCTACACCTTC
d_gene: NA; abundance: NA; j_gene: TRBJ2-5; v_gene: TRBV7-6; CDR3aa: CASSPQRGSAKETQYF; CDR3nt: TGTGCCAGCAGCCCCCAGAGGGGATCGGCCAAAGAGACCCAGTACTTC
d_gene: NA; abundance: NA; j_gene: TRBJ1-4; v_gene: TRBV28; CDR3aa: CASSLIGAGELFF; CDR3nt: TGTGCCAGCAGTTTAATCGGGGCCGGGGAACTGTTTTTT
d_gene: NA; abundance: NA; j_gene: TRBJ1-1; v_gene: TRBV19; CDR3aa: CASSMWGSETEAFF; CDR3nt: TGTGCCAGTAGTATGTGGGGATCCGAGACTGAAGCTTTCTTT
d_gene: NA; abundance: NA; j_gene: TRBJ2-7; v_gene: TRBV11-2; CDR3aa: CASSLARAGLAYEQYF; CDR3nt: TGTGCCAGCAGCTTAGCGAGGGCAGGCTTGGCCTACGAGCAGTACTTC
d_gene: NA; abundance: NA; j_gene: TRBJ2-7; v_gene: TRBV5-1; CDR3aa: CASSLGQGMGEQYF; CDR3nt: TGCGCCAGCAGCTTGGGTCAGGGTATGGGCGAGCAGTACTTC
d_gene: TRBD1; abundance: NA; j_gene: TRBJ1-2; v_gene: TRBV4-3; CDR3aa: CASSHPGTGDAKNSNYGYTF; CDR3nt: TGCGCCAGCAGCCACCCCGGGACAGGGGATGCGAAAAACTCGAACTATGGCTACACCTTC
d_gene: NA; abundance: NA; j_gene: TRBJ2-1; v_gene: TRBV7-3; CDR3aa: CASSPGGSYNEQFF; CDR3nt: TGTGCCAGCAGCCCTGGCGGATCCTACAATGAGCAGTTCTTC
d_gene: NA; abundance: few; j_gene: TRBJ1-2; v_gene: TRBV11-2; CDR3aa: CASSLGETVHGYTF; CDR3nt: TGTGCCAGCAGCTTAGGGGAGACAGTTCATGGCTACACCTTC
d_gene: NA; abundance: NA; j_gene: TRBJ2-7; v_gene: TRBV28; CDR3aa: CASSLFSGTYEQYF; CDR3nt: TGTGCCAGCAGCCTATTTAGCGGCACCTACGAGCAGTACTTC
d_gene: NA; abundance: NA; j_gene: TRBJ1-2; v_gene: TRBV27; CDR3aa: CASSFSLGGGGYTF; CDR3nt: TGTGCCAGCAGTTTTAGTCTTGGGGGAGGTGGCTACACCTTC
d_gene: TRBD2; abundance: NA; j_gene: TRBJ2-7; v_gene: TRBV5-1; CDR3aa: CASSSLSGGPTYEQYF; CDR3nt: TGCGCCAGCAGCTCCCTCTCGGGGGGACCCACCTACGAGCAGTACTTC
d_gene: TRBD1; abundance: NA; j_gene: TRBJ2-7; v_gene: TRBV6-1; CDR3aa: CASSTTLGQGYEQYF; CDR3nt: TGTGCCAGCAGCACAACCTTGGGACAGGGGTACGAGCAGTACTTC
d_gene: NA; abundance: NA; j_gene: TRBJ1-1; v_gene: TRBV6-1; CDR3aa: CASGPQGYTEAFF; CDR3nt: TGTGCCAGCGGGCCACAGGGCTACACTGAAGCTTTCTTT
d_gene: NA; abundance: NA; j_gene: TRBJ2-7; v_gene: TRBV6-4; CDR3aa: CASSRGYGSGEQYF; CDR3nt: TGTGCCAGCAGCCGAGGATATGGATCCGGCGAGCAGTACTTC
d_gene: NA; abundance: NA; j_gene: TRBJ1-6; v_gene: TRBV21-1; CDR3aa: CASSKVRESSYNSPLHF; CDR3nt: TGTGCCAGCAGCAAAGTTAGGGAGAGCTCCTATAATTCACCCCTCCACTTT
d_gene: NA; abundance: NA; j_gene: TRBJ1-3; v_gene: TRBV30; CDR3aa: CAWGWGTGNTIYF; CDR3nt: TGTGCCTGGGGGTGGGGGACTGGAAACACCATATATTTT
d_gene: NA; abundance: NA; j_gene: TRBJ2-7; v_gene: TRBV7-2; CDR3aa: CASSLIDFSQGNEQYF; CDR3nt: TGTGCCAGCAGCTTAATCGACTTCAGTCAGGGCAACGAGCAGTACTTC
d_gene: NA; abundance: NA; j_gene: TRBJ1-5; v_gene: TRBV7-8; CDR3aa: CASSPTRDEFPQHF; CDR3nt: TGTGCCAGCAGCCCCACCCGGGACGAGTTCCCCCAGCATTTT
d_gene: NA; abundance: NA; j_gene: TRBJ2-5; v_gene: TRBV7-9; CDR3aa: CASSLETQYF; CDR3nt: TGTGCCAGCAGCCTAGAGACCCAGTACTTC
d_gene: NA; abundance: NA; j_gene: TRBJ2-5; v_gene: TRBV2; CDR3aa: CATVAGAPGTQYF; CDR3nt: TGTGCCACGGTTGCGGGGGCTCCGGGGACTCAGTACTTC
d_gene: NA; abundance: NA; j_gene: TRBJ2-1; v_gene: TRBV14; CDR3aa: CASSLLTPENEQFF; CDR3nt: TGTGCCAGCAGCCTTCTGACCCCGGAAAATGAGCAGTTCTTC
d_gene: NA; abundance: NA; j_gene: TRBJ1-3; v_gene: TRBV5-1; CDR3aa: CASSLGPSSGNTIYF; CDR3nt: TGCGCCAGCAGCTTGGGACCGAGCTCTGGAAACACCATATATTTT
d_gene: NA; abundance: NA; j_gene: TRBJ1-5; v_gene: TRBV6-1; CDR3aa: CASSDRYVGDNQPQHF; CDR3nt: TGTGCCAGCAGTGATAGGTATGTGGGGGACAATCAGCCCCAGCATTTT
d_gene: TRBD2; abundance: NA; j_gene: TRBJ2-3; v_gene: TRBV30; CDR3aa: CAWTQRGALDTQYF; CDR3nt: TGTGCCTGGACCCAGCGGGGGGCCCTGGATACGCAGTATTTT
d_gene: TRBD1; abundance: NA; j_gene: TRBJ1-5; v_gene: TRBV2; CDR3aa: CASSRDRVGPQHF; CDR3nt: TGTGCCAGCAGCCGGGACAGGGTTGGGCCCCAGCATTTT
d_gene: NA; abundance: NA; j_gene: TRBJ1-2; v_gene: TRBV11-2; CDR3aa: CASSPLRGRQLEGYTF; CDR3nt: TGTGCCAGCAGCCCTCTTCGGGGTCGACAATTAGAGGGCTACACCTTC
d_gene: TRBD1; abundance: NA; j_gene: TRBJ1-2; v_gene: TRBV19; CDR3aa: CAISGQGASNYGYTF; CDR3nt: TGTGCCATCTCGGGACAGGGGGCGTCTAACTATGGCTACACCTTC